This TCR beta chain was found in a study of OX40 agonist ivuxolimab in advanced cancers. Overall study context: Patients received ivuxolimab, an agonistic anti-OX40 (CD134) antibody. General observations from the study: Both blood CD4+ and CD8+ T cells showed clonal growth by week 6 at 0.1 to 3.0 mg/kg. Expanded clones tended on average to be more numerous among CD8+ T cells than CD4+.

Systemic immunosuppression or a history of autoimmune disease excluded patients. Of note for this clone: Its antigen is unknown.

This CDR3 is built from 15 residues. V was trimmed by 5 bases and J by 2 bases, leaving 16 bases between them. Germline CDR1 is SGHRS and CDR2 is YFSETQ. Sequenced by immunoSEQ multiplex PCR; TCRdb stores in-frame clones only, minus some. Of some 77,000 clones in the sample, 80% to 90% were seen once. The chain employs TRBV5-1 and TRBJ2-5, with a possible D match to TRBD2 (6 bases). The starting material was CD4+ or CD8+ T cells sorted from blood, obtained in a trial of the OX40 agonist ivuxolimab. The receptor comes from an adult with an advanced solid tumor such as melanoma, head and neck, liver or kidney cancer. This chain's CDR3 is CASSWRGGSQETQYF. The DNA of the CDR3 is TGCGCCAGCAGTTGGAGGGGAGGTTCACAAGAGACCCAGTACTTC. Variable domain in full (rest from reference TRBV5-1 and TRBJ2-5): KAGVTQTPRYLIKTRGQQVTLSCSPISGHRSVSWYQQTPGQGLQFLFEYFSETQRNKGNFPGRFSGRQFSNSRSEMNVSTLELGDSALYLCASSWRGGSQETQYFGPGTRLLVL.